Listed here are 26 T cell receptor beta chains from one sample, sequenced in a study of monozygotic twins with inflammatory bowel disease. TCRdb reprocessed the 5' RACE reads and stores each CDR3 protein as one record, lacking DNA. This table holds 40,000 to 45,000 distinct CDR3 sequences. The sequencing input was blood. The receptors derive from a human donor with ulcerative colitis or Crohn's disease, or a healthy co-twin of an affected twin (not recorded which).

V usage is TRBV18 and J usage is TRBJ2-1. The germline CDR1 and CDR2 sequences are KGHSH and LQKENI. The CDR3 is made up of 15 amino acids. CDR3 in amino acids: CASSPPRSSYNEQFF.

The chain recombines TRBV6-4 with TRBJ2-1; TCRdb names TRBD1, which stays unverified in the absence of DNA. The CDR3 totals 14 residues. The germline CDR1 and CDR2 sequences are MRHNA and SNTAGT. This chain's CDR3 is CASSDSGGIDEQFF.

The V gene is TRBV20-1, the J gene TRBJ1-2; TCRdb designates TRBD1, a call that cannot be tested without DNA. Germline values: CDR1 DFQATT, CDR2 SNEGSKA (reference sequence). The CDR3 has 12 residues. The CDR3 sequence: CSASGQANGYTF.

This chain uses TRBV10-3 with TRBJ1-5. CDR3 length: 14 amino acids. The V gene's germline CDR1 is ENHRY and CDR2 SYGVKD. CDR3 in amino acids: CAIQGASSNQPQHF.

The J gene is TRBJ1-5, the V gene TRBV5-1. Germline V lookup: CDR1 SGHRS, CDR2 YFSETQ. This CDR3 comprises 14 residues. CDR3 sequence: CASSLGLANQPQHF.

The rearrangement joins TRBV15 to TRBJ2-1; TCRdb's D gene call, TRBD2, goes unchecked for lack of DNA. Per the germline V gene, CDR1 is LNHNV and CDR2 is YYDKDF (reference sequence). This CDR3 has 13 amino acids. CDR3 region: CATSREQAGGMFF.

The CDR3 reads CASSLAGRHNEQFF. This chain joins TRBV5-1 and TRBJ2-1; the D call from TCRdb, TRBD2, cannot be confirmed without DNA. CDR3 length equals 14 residues. Germline V gene lookup returns CDR1 SGHRS and CDR2 YFSETQ.

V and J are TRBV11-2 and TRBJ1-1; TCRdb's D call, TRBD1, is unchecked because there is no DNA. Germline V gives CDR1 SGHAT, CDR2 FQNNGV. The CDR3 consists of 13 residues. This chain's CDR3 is CASSSTGGLVAFF. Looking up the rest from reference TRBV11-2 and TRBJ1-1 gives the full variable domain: EAGVAQSPRYKIIEKRQSVAFWCNPISGHATLYWYQQILGQGPKLLIQFQNNGVVDDSQLPKDRFSAERLKGVDSTLKIQPAKLEDSAVYLCASSSTGGLVAFFGQGTRLTVV.

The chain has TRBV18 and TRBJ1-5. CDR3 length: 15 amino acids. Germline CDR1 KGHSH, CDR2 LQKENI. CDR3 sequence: CASSPEERAYQPQHF.

CDR3 loop: CASIGTGVETQYF. The J gene is TRBJ2-5, the V gene TRBV7-2; TCRdb selects TRBD1, and the lack of DNA leaves this call unchecked. Germline CDR1 SGHTA, CDR2 FQGNSA. This CDR3 has 13 residues.

CDR3 in amino acids: CAWSMGYNQPQHF. The chain employs TRBV30 and TRBJ1-5. CDR3 length: 13 amino acids. Germline values: CDR1 GTSNPN, CDR2 SVGIG (reference sequence).

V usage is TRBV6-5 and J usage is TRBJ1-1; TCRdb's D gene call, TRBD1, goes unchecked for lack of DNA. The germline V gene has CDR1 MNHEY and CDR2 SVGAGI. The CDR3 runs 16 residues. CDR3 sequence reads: CASSLKGTASNTEAFF.

CDR3 sequence reads: CSARDRVQETQYF. V and J are TRBV20-1 and TRBJ2-5; the TCRdb D gene call, TRBD1, has no DNA to confirm it. CDR3 size: 13 residues. The germline CDR1 and CDR2 sequences are DFQATT and SNEGSKA (reference sequence).

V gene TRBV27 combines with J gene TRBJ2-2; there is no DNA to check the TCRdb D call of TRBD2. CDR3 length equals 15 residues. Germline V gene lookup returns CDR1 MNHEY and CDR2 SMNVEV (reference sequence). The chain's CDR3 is CASSPLGGEVGELFF.

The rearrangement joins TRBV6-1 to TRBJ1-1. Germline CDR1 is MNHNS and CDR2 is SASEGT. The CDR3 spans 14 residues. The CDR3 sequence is CASTAGVGNTEAFF.

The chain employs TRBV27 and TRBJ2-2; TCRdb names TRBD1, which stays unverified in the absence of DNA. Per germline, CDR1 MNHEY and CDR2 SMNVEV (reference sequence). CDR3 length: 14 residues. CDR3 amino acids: CASSRGGNTGELFF.

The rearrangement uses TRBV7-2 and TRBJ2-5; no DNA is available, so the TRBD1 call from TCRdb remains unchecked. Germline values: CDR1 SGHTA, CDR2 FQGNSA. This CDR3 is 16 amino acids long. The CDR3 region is CASSLGSWTGGETQYF.

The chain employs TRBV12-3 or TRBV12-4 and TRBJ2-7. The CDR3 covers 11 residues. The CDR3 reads CASSIGYEQYF.

This chain's CDR3 is CASSPEGVGYEQYF. The chain couples TRBV4-1 to TRBJ2-7; TCRdb returns TRBD1, unconfirmable since there is no DNA. Germline V lookup: CDR1 MGHRA, CDR2 YSYEKL. CDR3 size: 14 residues.

CDR3 loop: CSAGLGLTQTGGRAFF. This rearrangement joins TRBV20-1 to TRBJ1-1. CDR1 DFQATT and CDR2 SNEGSKA come from the germline V gene (reference sequence). The CDR3 runs to 16 residues.

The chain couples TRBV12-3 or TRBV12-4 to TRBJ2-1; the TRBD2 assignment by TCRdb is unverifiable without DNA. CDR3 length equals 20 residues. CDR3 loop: CASRPTILSTSGRVYNEQFF.

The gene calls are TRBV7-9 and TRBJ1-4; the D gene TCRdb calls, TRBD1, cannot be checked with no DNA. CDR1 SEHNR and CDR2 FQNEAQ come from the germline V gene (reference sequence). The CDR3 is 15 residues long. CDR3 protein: CASSLWTGFNEKLFF. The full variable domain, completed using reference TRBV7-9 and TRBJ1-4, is DTGVSQNPRHKITKRGQNVTFRCDPISEHNRLYWYRQTLGQGPEFLTYFQNEAQLEKSRLLSDRFSAERPKGSFSTLEIQRTEQGDSAMYLCASSLWTGFNEKLFFGSGTQLSVL.

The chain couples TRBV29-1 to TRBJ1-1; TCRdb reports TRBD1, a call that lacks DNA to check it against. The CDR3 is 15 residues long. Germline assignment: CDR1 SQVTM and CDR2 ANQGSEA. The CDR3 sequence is CSVEAGTVRDTEAFF.

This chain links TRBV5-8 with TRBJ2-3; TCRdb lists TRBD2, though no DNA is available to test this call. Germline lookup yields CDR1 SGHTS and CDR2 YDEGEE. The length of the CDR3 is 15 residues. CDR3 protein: CASSPAGGRTDTQYF.

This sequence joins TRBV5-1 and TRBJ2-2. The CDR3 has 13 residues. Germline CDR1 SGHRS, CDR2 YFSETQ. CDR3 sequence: CASSAANTGELFF.

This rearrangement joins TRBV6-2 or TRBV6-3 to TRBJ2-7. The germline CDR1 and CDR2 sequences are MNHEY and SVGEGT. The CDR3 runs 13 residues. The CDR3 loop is CASSPSRAYEQYF.